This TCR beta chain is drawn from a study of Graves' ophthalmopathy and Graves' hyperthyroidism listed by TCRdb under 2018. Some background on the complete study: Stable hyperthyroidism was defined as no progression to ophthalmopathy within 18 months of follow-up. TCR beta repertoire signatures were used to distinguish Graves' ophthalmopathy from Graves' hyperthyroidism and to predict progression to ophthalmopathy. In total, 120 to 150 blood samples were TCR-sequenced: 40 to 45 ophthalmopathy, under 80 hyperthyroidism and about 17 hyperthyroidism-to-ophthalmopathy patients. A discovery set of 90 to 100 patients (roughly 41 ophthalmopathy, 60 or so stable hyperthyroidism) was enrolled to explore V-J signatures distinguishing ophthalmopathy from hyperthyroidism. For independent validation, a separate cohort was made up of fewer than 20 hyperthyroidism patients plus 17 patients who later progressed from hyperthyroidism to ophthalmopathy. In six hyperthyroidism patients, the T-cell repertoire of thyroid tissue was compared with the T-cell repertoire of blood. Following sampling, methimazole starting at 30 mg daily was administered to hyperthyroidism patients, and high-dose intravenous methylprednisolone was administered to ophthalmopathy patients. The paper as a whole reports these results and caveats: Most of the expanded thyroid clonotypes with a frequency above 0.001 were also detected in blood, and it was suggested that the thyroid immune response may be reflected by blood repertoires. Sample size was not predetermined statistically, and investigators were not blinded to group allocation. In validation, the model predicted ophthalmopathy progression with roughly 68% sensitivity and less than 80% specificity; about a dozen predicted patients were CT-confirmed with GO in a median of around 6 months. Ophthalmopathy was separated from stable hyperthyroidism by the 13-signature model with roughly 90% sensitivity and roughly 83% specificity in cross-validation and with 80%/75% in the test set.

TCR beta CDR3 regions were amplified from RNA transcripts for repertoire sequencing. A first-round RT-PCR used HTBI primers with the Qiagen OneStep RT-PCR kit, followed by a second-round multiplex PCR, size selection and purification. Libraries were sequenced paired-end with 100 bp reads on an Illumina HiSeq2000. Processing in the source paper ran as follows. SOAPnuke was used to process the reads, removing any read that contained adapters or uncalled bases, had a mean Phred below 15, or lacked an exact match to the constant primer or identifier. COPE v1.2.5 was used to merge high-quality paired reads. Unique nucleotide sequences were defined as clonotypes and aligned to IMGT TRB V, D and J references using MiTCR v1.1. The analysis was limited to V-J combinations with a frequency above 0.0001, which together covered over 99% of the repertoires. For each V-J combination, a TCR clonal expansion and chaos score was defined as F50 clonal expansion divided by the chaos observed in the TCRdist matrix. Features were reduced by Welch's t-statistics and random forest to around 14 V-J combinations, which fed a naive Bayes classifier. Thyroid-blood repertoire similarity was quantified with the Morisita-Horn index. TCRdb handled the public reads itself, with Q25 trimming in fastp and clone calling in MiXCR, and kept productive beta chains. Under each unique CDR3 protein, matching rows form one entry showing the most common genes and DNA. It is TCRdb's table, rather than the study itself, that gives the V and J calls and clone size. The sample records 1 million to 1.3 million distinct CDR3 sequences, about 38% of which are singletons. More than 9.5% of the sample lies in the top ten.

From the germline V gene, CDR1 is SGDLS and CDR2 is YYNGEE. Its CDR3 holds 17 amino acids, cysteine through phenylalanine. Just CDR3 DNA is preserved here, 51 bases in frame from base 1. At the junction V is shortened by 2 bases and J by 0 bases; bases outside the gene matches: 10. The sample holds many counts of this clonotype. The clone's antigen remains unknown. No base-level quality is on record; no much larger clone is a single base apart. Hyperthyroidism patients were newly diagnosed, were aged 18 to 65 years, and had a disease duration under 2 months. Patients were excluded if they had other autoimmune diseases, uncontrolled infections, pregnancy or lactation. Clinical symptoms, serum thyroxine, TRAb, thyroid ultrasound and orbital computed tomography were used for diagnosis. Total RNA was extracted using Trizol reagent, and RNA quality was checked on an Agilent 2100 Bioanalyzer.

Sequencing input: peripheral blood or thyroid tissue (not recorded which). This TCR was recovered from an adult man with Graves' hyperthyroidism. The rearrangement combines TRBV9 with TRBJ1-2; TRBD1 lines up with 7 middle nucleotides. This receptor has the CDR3 CASSVSLGQPTNYGYTF. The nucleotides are TGTGCCAGCAGCGTCTCTCTGGGACAGCCAACTAACTATGGCTACACCTTC.